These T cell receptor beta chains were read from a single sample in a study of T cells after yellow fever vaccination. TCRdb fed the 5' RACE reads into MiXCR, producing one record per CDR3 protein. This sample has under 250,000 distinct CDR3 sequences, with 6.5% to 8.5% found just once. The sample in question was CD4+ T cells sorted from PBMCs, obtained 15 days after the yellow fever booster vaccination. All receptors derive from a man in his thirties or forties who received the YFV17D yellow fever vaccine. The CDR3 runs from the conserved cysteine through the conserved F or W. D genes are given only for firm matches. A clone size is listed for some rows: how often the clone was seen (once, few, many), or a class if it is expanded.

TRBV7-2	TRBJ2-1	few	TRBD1	TGTGCCAGCAGCTTATCCCAAGGGGGCGATGAGCAGTTCTTC	CASSLSQGGDEQFF
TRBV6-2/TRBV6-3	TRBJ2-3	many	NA	TGTGCCAGCAGACCCGTAGGCACAGATACGCAGTATTTT	CASRPVGTDTQYF
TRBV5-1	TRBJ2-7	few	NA	TGCGCCAGCAGCTTGGTGGCGGCGGGTGAGCAGTACTTC	CASSLVAAGEQYF
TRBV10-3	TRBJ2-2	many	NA	TGTGCCATCAGTCTACTAGACACCGGGGAGCTGTTTTTT	CAISLLDTGELFF
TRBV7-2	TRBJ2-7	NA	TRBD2	TGTGCCAGCAGCTTAGCGAGGGCGGGAGGGAGCTCCTACGAGCAGTACTTC	CASSLARAGGSSYEQYF
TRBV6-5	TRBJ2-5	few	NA	TGTGCCAGCAGTTGGTCCCAGGGTTTGGAGACCCAGTACTTC	CASSWSQGLETQYF
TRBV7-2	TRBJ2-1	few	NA	TGTGCCAGCAGCTTAGTTCAGGCCCAACACAATGAGCAGTTCTTC	CASSLVQAQHNEQFF
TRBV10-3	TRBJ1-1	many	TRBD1	TGTGCCATCAGTGGGGGACAGGACACTGAAGCTTTCTTT	CAISGGQDTEAFF
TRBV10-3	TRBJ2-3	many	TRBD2	TGTGCCATCAGTGAATATGTAGCGGGAGCAGATACGCAGTATTTT	CAISEYVAGADTQYF
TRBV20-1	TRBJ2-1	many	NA	TGCAGTGCTCTAATGGGACGACGGCGGGGCAATGAGCAGTTCTTC	CSALMGRRRGNEQFF
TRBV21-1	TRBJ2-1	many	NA	TGTGCCAGCCCCATAGATAAATCCTACAATGAGCAGTTCTTC	CASPIDKSYNEQFF
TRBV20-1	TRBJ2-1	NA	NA	TGCAGTGCTAGGGAACCGTCTGCCTCCGCCGAAAATGAGCAGTTCTTC	CSAREPSASAENEQFF
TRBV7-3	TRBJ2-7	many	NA	TGTGCCAGCAGTTCCGTCCCCGGGTACGAGCAGTACTTC	CASSSVPGYEQYF
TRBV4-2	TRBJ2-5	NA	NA	TGTGCCAGCAGCCAAGAGGGCGGCCAACAAGAGACCCAGTACTTC	CASSQEGGQQETQYF
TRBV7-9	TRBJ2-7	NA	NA	TGTGCCAGCAGCTTAACGGAGGCCTCCTACGAGCAGTACTTC	CASSLTEASYEQYF
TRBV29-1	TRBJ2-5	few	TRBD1	TGCAGCGTTGGACAGGGGGTGTTGGAGACCCAGTACTTC	CSVGQGVLETQYF
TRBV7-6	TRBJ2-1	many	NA	TGTGCCAGCAGCTTACAGGGATTGGGCTACAATGAGCAGTTCTTC	CASSLQGLGYNEQFF
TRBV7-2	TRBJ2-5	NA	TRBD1	TGTGCCAGCAGCTTAGGCGGTCAGGGGGCCCAAGAGACCCAGTACTTC	CASSLGGQGAQETQYF
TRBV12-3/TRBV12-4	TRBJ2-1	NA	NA	TGTGCCAGCAGTAGTTCGCTAGGCAATGAGCAGTTCTTC	CASSSSLGNEQFF
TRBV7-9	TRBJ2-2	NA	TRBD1	TGTGCCAGCAGACCAGACAGGGGGCGAAGAACCGGGGAGCTGTTTTTT	CASRPDRGRRTGELFF
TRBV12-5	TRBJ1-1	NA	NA	TGTGCTAGTGGTTTGACTCCAGGGACTGAAGCTTTCTTT	CASGLTPGTEAFF
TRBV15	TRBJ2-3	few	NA	TGTGCCACCAGCAGAGATTCGTCTGGGGCATCGCAGTATTTT	CATSRDSSGASQYF
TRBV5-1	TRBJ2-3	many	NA	TGCGCCAGCAGCCTCGGAAGAGGTTCAGATACGCAGTATTTT	CASSLGRGSDTQYF
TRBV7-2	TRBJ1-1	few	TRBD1	TGTGCCAGCAGCTTAGCAGCAGGGGGCACTGAAGCTTTCTTT	CASSLAAGGTEAFF
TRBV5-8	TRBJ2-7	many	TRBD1	TGTGCCAGCAGCTTAACGGGACAGGGTCCCCGGGAGCAGTACTTC	CASSLTGQGPREQYF
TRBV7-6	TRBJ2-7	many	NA	TGTGCCAGCAGCTTAGGTCCTTCCTACGAGCAGTACTTC	CASSLGPSYEQYF
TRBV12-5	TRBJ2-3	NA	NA	TGTGCTAGTGGTTTGGGACCCCAGGGGGATACGCAGTATTTT	CASGLGPQGDTQYF
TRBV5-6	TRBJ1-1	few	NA	TGTGCCAGCAGCTCCGGCGCCACCGGTGAAGCTTTCTTT	CASSSGATGEAFF
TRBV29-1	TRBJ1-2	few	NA	TGCAGCGTTCTAGGAGGAGGGAAAGGCTACACCTTC	CSVLGGGKGYTF
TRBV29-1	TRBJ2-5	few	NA	TGCAGCGTTGAAGTGGGTACCCTGATCCAAGAGACCCAGTACTTC	CSVEVGTLIQETQYF
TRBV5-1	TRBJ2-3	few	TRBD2	TGCGCCAGCCTTAGCGGGACTCCCACAGATACGCAGTATTTT	CASLSGTPTDTQYF
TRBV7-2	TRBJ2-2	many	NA	TGTGCCAGCAGTCCCAGGGAAACCGGGGAGCTGTTTTTT	CASSPRETGELFF
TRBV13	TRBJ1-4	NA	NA	TGTGCCAGCAGCTTCGGGGGATTCGATGAAAAACTGTTTTTT	CASSFGGFDEKLFF
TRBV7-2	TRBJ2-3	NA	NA	TGTGCCAGTGGGCCTGGGGGAGGAGGAGATACGCAGTATTTT	CASGPGGGGDTQYF
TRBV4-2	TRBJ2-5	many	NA	TGTGCCAGCAGCCAAAGCTCGGAGACCCAGTACTTC	CASSQSSETQYF
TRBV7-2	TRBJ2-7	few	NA	TGTGCCAGCAGCTTAGCGCAGGGAGGGGGCTACGAGCAGTACTTC	CASSLAQGGGYEQYF
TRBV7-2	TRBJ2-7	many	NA	TGTGCCAGCAGCTTCGAAAGACAATACGAGCAGTACTTC	CASSFERQYEQYF
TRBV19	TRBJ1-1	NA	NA	TGTGCCAGTAAAACGCGGGACCATGAAGCTTTCTTT	CASKTRDHEAFF
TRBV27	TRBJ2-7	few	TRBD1	TGTGCCAGCAGGGGACAGGGGATATCCTACGAGCAGTACTTC	CASRGQGISYEQYF
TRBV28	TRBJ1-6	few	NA	TGTGCCAGCAGTTTATGGGGTGGAGGGGCCAATTCACCCCTCCACTTT	CASSLWGGGANSPLHF
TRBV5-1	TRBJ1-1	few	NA	TGCGCCAGCAGCAAGGCCGCCGGGCCGAACACTGAAGCTTTCTTT	CASSKAAGPNTEAFF
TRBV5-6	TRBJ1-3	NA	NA	TGTGCCAGCAGCCTCTACTCTGGAAACACCATATATTTT	CASSLYSGNTIYF
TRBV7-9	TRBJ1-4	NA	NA	TGTGCCAGCAGCTCCGGCGTTGGAGGGATTTATGAAAAACTGTTTTTT	CASSSGVGGIYEKLFF
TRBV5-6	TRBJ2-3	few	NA	TGTGCCAGCAGACCGCGCGCAGGCAGGTATACGCAGTATTTT	CASRPRAGRYTQYF
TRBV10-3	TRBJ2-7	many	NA	TGTGCCATCAGTGAGTCAGGAGTGCAGCAGTACTTC	CAISESGVQQYF
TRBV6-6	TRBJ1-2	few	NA	TGTGCCAGCAGTCCTTACCTTGGCTACACCTTC	CASSPYLGYTF
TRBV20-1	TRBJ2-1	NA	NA	TGCAGTGCTAGAGCCGGGGCCAATGAGCAGTTCTTC	CSARAGANEQFF
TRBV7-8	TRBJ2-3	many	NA	TGTGCCAGCAGTGGCGGACCCACAGATACGCAGTATTTT	CASSGGPTDTQYF
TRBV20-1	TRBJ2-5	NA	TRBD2	TGCAGTGCTGCCCCGGGTAGCGGGAGGGGAGAGACCCAGTACTTC	CSAAPGSGRGETQYF
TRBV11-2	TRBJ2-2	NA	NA	TGTGCCAGCAGCTCTTGGGTCGGAACCGGGGAGCTGTTTTTT	CASSSWVGTGELFF